The next 18 T cell receptor beta chains were all read from a single sample in a study of T cell repertoires in cytomegalovirus infection. TCRdb called the reads again in MiXCR, with one record for every CDR3 protein. The sample lists some 200,000 distinct CDR3 sequences, less than 9.5% seen once, with about 4.2% in the top ten. What was sequenced was PBMCs. Every receptor here comes from a human donor in good health (CMV status not recorded). Some clones in this sample may be carry-over from other donors' samples.

This clonotype was detected ten times or more. The chain has TRBV6-2 or TRBV6-3 and TRBJ2-6, with 8 nucleotides matching TRBD2. CDR1 is MNHEY, CDR2 SVGEGT, per germline. The CDR3 runs to 17 residues. The J segment lost 0 bases and the V segment lost 6 bases, leaving 7 bases of the junction unmatched. The CDR3 nucleotides read TGTGCCAGCAGGCCGGGACTAGGGAACTCTGGGGCCAACGTCCTGACTTTC. Residues: CASRPGLGNSGANVLTF.

This chain links TRBV30 with TRBJ1-2, with D possibly TRBD1 on 5 matching bases. There are 13 residues in the CDR3. CDR1 is GTSNPN and CDR2 is SVGIG in the germline V gene (reference sequence). Trimming left V 7 bases short and J 2 bases short, with 14 bases between. The chain's CDR3 is CASPWGGNYGYTF. CDR3 bases: TGTGCCTCCCCCTGGGGCGGCAACTATGGCTACACCTTC.

The chain links TRBV6-2 or TRBV6-3 to TRBJ2-2; 7 bases are a match to TRBD1. Germline V gene data show CDR1 as MNHEY and CDR2 as SVGEGT. Trimming took 2 bases from V and 4 from J; bases not matched to a gene: 4. The CDR3 covers 15 residues. The CDR3 sequence is CASSYIAGGTGELFF. Here the CDR3 DNA reads TGTGCCAGCAGTTACATTGCAGGGGGCACCGGGGAGCTGTTTTTT.

This clonotype was counted at least ten times. The V and J genes are TRBV27 and TRBJ2-5, with 10 bases aligning to TRBD1. The CDR3 length is 15 residues. Germline CDR1 MNHEY, CDR2 SMNVEV (reference sequence). V lost 3 bases, J lost 6 bases, and 7 bases stayed unmatched. The CDR3 here is CASSFSGTGEQTQYF. CDR3 bases: TGTGCCAGCAGTTTTTCCGGGACAGGGGAACAGACCCAGTACTTC.

Ten or more counts support this clonotype. The V call is TRBV7-2, the J call TRBJ1-1; D remains unclear. V shed 5 bases and J shed 0 bases, with 10 bases lying between them. This CDR3 has 14 residues. Looked up from germline, CDR1 is SGHTA and CDR2 is FQGNSA. DNA of the CDR3: TGTGCCAGCAGCATCATACTACTGAACACTGAAGCTTTCTTT. Amino acids: CASSIILLNTEAFF.

The gene calls are TRBV19 and TRBJ2-5; D is unclear. The V gene lost 6 bases and the J gene lost 1 base, with 12 bases spanning the gap. CDR3 length equals 14 residues. CDR1 and CDR2 (germline): LNHDA, SQIVND (reference sequence). CDR3 residues: CASSTSRFQETQYF. The CDR3 DNA sequence: TGTGCCAGTAGCACCTCGAGGTTCCAAGAGACCCAGTACTTC.

This clonotype was counted ten times or more. J is TRBJ1-1 and V is TRBV2; 7 nucleotides match TRBD1. CDR1 and CDR2 (germline): SNHLY, FYNNEI. The CDR3 is 14 residues long. After removal of 8 bases from V and 7 bases from J, the junction contained 13 bases not matched to a gene. CDR3 nucleotides: TGTGCCAGCGGTCGGGATAGGGGGCCCAGTGAAGCTTTCTTT. It encodes CASGRDRGPSEAFF.

This clonotype was detected many times. This sequence joins TRBV6-2 or TRBV6-3 and TRBJ2-7, with D perhaps matching TRBD1 (7 bases). This CDR3 contains 15 residues. Germline V gene sequence: CDR1 MNHEY, CDR2 SVGEGT. Trimming stripped 6 bases from V and 2 bases from J, with 17 bases between. CDR3 in amino acids: CASRSRGVSAYEQYF. The CDR3 coding sequence is TGTGCCAGCAGATCCAGGGGGGTGTCGGCCTACGAGCAGTACTTC.

This clonotype was counted a few times. The V and J genes are TRBV6-4 and TRBJ2-1; the match to TRBD2 covers 8 bases. This CDR3 is 15 amino acids long. The trim removed 0 bases at V and 7 bases at J, leaving 5 bases unmatched. Germline lookup yields CDR1 MRHNA and CDR2 SNTAGT. CDR3 residues: CASSDSTGTRNEQFF. The CDR3 coding sequence is TGTGCCAGCAGTGACTCTACCGGGACTAGGAATGAGCAGTTCTTC.

CDR3 DNA sequence: TGCAGCGTTGTGACCCAACTAGCGAAGAGCTCCTACGAGCAGTACTTC. Amino acids: CSVVTQLAKSSYEQYF. The chain uses TRBV29-1 and TRBJ2-7, with 7 nucleotides matching TRBD2. CDR1 is SQVTM, CDR2 ANQGSEA, per germline. V gave up 4 bases and J gave up 0 bases; unmatched junction bases: 12. The CDR3 contains 16 residues.

The sample holds many counts of this clonotype. V gene TRBV7-2 combines with J gene TRBJ1-5; tentative D call: TRBD1 (6 bases). The germline V gene has CDR1 SGHTA and CDR2 FQGNSA. The V end lost 5 bases, the J end lost 5 bases, and 13 bases lay between the germline ends. The CDR3 consists of 14 residues. Here the CDR3 reads CASSRGGGYQPQHF. DNA of the CDR3: TGTGCCAGCAGCCGGGGGGGCGGATATCAGCCCCAGCATTTT.

This clonotype was counted many times. V is TRBV7-2 and J is TRBJ2-7; a weak D match, TRBD2 (7 bases). Germline CDR1 SGHTA, CDR2 FQGNSA. Trimming stripped 1 base from V and 3 bases from J, with 16 bases between. The CDR3 has 16 amino acids. The CDR3 sequence: CASSLGGGGGVYEQYF. CDR3 nucleotide sequence: TGTGCCAGCAGCTTAGGTGGAGGGGGGGGTGTCTACGAGCAGTACTTC.

This clonotype was seen ten or more times. J is TRBJ2-7 and V is TRBV7-8; 8 positions agree with TRBD2. This CDR3 has 15 residues. Looked up from germline, CDR1 is SGHVS and CDR2 is FQNEAQ. Germline trimming cut 5 bases from V and 6 bases from J; bases unmatched to any gene: 12. This CDR3 is CASSIRETSVFEQYF. CDR3 coding DNA: TGTGCCAGCAGCATAAGAGAGACTAGCGTTTTCGAGCAGTACTTC.

The V call is TRBV7-9, the J call TRBJ2-5, with 14 nucleotides matching TRBD2. CDR3 length: 19 residues. Per the germline V gene, CDR1 is SEHNR and CDR2 is FQNEAQ (reference sequence). V shed 3 bases and J 1 base; nucleotides not matched to a gene: 10. CDR3 loop: CASSLNLPGLAGAQETQYF. Written as DNA, the CDR3 is TGTGCCAGCAGCTTGAACCTTCCGGGACTAGCGGGAGCCCAAGAGACCCAGTACTTC.

This clonotype was found a few times. This rearrangement joins TRBV14 to TRBJ1-2; a weak D match, TRBD1 (6 bases). Germline CDR1 SGHDN, CDR2 FVKESK. V shed 1 base and J shed 5 bases, with 20 bases lying between them. The CDR3 contains 17 residues. CDR3 residues: CASSQGTAIQGQYGYTF. As DNA, the CDR3 is TGTGCCAGCAGCCAAGGGACAGCAATCCAAGGGCAATATGGCTACACCTTC.

At least ten counts were recorded for this clonotype. V is TRBV7-2 and J is TRBJ1-2; D remains ambiguous. Germline loops: CDR1 SGHTA, CDR2 FQGNSA. There are 13 residues in the CDR3. Trimming left V 5 bases short and J 4 bases short, with 11 bases between. CDR3 residues: CASSQRAAYGYTF. The CDR3 nucleotides are TGTGCCAGCAGCCAAAGGGCAGCCTATGGCTACACCTTC.

The chain uses TRBV9 and TRBJ1-1; the D is unclear. Germline assignment: CDR1 SGDLS and CDR2 YYNGEE. The CDR3 contains 15 residues. V was trimmed by 0 bases and J by 1 base, leaving 10 bases between them. CDR3 nucleotides: TGTGCCAGCAGCGTAGGCCAGACTGCGAACACTGAAGCTTTCTTT. Amino acids: CASSVGQTANTEAFF.

J is TRBJ2-7 and V is TRBV27; the match to TRBD1 covers 10 bases. This CDR3 is 16 amino acids long. Looked up from germline, CDR1 is MNHEY and CDR2 is SMNVEV (reference sequence). Germline trimming cut 3 bases from V and 3 bases from J; bases unmatched to any gene: 8. This chain's CDR3 is CASSLLMTGGRYEQYF. Here the CDR3 DNA reads TGTGCCAGCAGTTTGTTAATGACAGGGGGCCGCTACGAGCAGTACTTC.